This note documents a single T cell receptor (beta chain) sequence. Trimming removed 4 bases from V and 0 bases from J; junction bases left unmatched: 20. Germline V lookup: CDR1 LGHNA, CDR2 YSLEER. The CDR3 is 22 amino acids. TCRdb re-called the RT-PCR reads through MiXCR, storing one row per CDR3 protein. The top ten hold 3% to 4.5% of the sample, which has about 680,000 distinct CDR3 sequences, about 14% seen once. The sequence came from a female donor in good health, serving as a healthy control. Material for sequencing was memory CD4+ T cells from blood. The V and J genes are TRBV4-3 and TRBJ2-5; 13 bases align to TRBD2. In DNA, the CDR3 is TGCGCCAGCAGCCGCTCAGTCCCCCACGTGACTAGCGGGAGGACGCACCAAGAGACCCAGTACTTC. Translated: CASSRSVPHVTSGRTHQETQYF.